A single sample gave rise to the 27 T cell receptor beta chains below, sequenced in a study of shared clonotypes between healthy human individuals. The protocol was immunoSEQ multiplex PCR, while the TCRdb copy is restricted to in-frame clones and leaves out a portion. The sample lists about 1.5 million clones, 95% to 99% occurring once. The sequenced material came from naive CD4+ T cells sorted from blood. The sample's subset: CD45RA+ positively selected. These receptors were obtained from a man aged 25-45 years in good health.

V and J are TRBV6-1 and TRBJ1-4, with D unclear. The V end was cut by 2 bases, the J end by 7 bases, with 11 bases between. This CDR3 is built from 14 residues. CDR1 is MNHNS, CDR2 SASEGT, per germline. CDR3 sequence reads: CASSEQGRGEKLFF. CDR3 DNA: TGTGCCAGCAGTGAACAAGGGCGTGGTGAAAAACTGTTTTTT.

The genes are TRBV27 and TRBJ1-2, with 7 bases that match TRBD1. Per the germline V gene, CDR1 is MNHEY and CDR2 is SMNVEV (reference sequence). V lost 2 bases, J lost 13 bases, and 10 bases stayed unmatched. This CDR3 has 13 amino acids. The CDR3 coding sequence is TGTGCCAGCAGTTTAGGCAGGGGGAGGATCTGCACCTTC. This sequence encodes CASSLGRGRICTF.

The rearrangement joins TRBV15 to TRBJ1-1, with D uncertain. The CDR3 loop spans 13 amino acids. Per germline, CDR1 LNHNV and CDR2 YYDKDF (reference sequence). V lost 1 base and J 7 bases, leaving 10 bases between the germline ends. The CDR3 sequence: CATSRARVSEAFF. In DNA form, the CDR3 reads TGTGCCACCAGCAGAGCTCGGGTCAGTGAAGCTTTCTTT. The full variable domain, rest sourced from reference TRBV15 and TRBJ1-1, is DAMVIQNPRYQVTQFGKPVTLSCSQTLNHNVMYWYQQKSSQAPKLLFHYYDKDFNNEADTPDNFQSRRPNTSFCFLDIRSPGLGDTAMYLCATSRARVSEAFFGQGTRLTVV.

In this sample, this clone turned up once. Other DNA sequences in this sample translate to the same CDR3. The chain is built from TRBV6-5 and TRBJ1-2; 9 bases are a match to TRBD1. The germline V gene has CDR1 MNHEY and CDR2 SVGAGI. The CDR3 covers 14 residues. V gave up 0 bases and J gave up 8 bases; unmatched junction bases: 4. The CDR3 is CASSYSGQGGGYTF. In DNA, the CDR3 is TGTGCCAGCAGTTACTCGGGACAGGGTGGCGGCTACACCTTC.

The chain employs TRBV10-1 and TRBJ1-2; maybe TRBD1 (6 bases). From germline, CDR1 is WNHNN and CDR2 SYGVQD (reference sequence). The CDR3 is made up of 16 amino acids. Between the trimmed V and J ends, which lost 5 bases and 3 bases, there was a span of 19 bases. For the CDR3, the DNA is TGCGCCAGCAGTTCTAAACTGGGTGGGGGCCACTATGGCTACACCTTC. Translated, it gives CASSSKLGGGHYGYTF.

The V gene is TRBV10-2, the J gene TRBJ2-3; D is ambiguous. V was trimmed by 3 bases and J by 0 bases, leaving 16 bases between them. The CDR3 loop spans 17 amino acids. CDR1 and CDR2 from the germline V gene are WSHSY and SAAADI. The CDR3 DNA reads TGCGCCAGCAGTGATGTAAACGCACTCCCTAGCACAGATACGCAGTATTTT. Translating it yields CASSDVNALPSTDTQYF.

The chain uses TRBV19 and TRBJ2-4; D is unresolved. The CDR3 covers 13 residues. Germline V lookup: CDR1 LNHDA, CDR2 SQIVND (reference sequence). V dropped 9 bases and J dropped 0 bases, with 9 bases sitting between them. CDR3 DNA: TGTGCCAGCAGACCCCTAGCCAAAAACATTCAGTACTTC. It translates to CASRPLAKNIQYF.

The genes are TRBV15 and TRBJ2-7, with unresolved D. Trimming left V 0 bases short and J 0 bases short, with 9 bases between. Germline V gene lookup returns CDR1 LNHNV and CDR2 YYDKDF (reference sequence). This CDR3 is 15 amino acids long. CDR3 nucleotides: TGTGCCACCAGCAGAGATCCCCAAAGCTCCTACGAGCAGTACTTC. This encodes CATSRDPQSSYEQYF.

V gene TRBV5-1 combines with J gene TRBJ1-1; TRBD1 is a possible D gene (6 bases). Germline loops: CDR1 SGHRS, CDR2 YFSETQ. Trimming removed 1 base at V and 2 bases at J, with 12 bases between. This CDR3 contains 15 residues. The CDR3 DNA follows: TGCGCCAGCAGCTTGATCGGGACACAAAACACTGAAGCTTTCTTT. It specifies CASSLIGTQNTEAFF.

The chain recombines TRBV11-2 with TRBJ2-3; weak D call: TRBD2 (6 bases). Per germline, CDR1 SGHAT and CDR2 FQNNGV. This CDR3 region has 14 residues. The V gene lost 7 bases and the J gene lost 9 bases, with 20 bases spanning the gap. DNA of the CDR3: TGTGCCAGCAACCACGGGAGCCAGGAGAAGACGCAGTATTTT. The encoded protein is CASNHGSQEKTQYF.

The chain's CDR3 is CASSVEPQGDTGELFF. The CDR3 nucleotides are TGTGCCAGCAGCGTAGAGCCTCAGGGTGACACCGGGGAGCTGTTTTTT. The chain carries TRBV9 and TRBJ2-2; a weak D match, TRBD1 (5 bases). CDR1 is SGDLS and CDR2 is YYNGEE in the germline V gene. The CDR3 is 16 amino acids. The ends were cut back, 0 bases at V and 3 bases at J, with 12 bases in the middle.

This clone was seen just once. This sequence joins TRBV5-1 and TRBJ2-5, with TRBD2 identical over 7 bases. The V and J ends lost 6 bases and 1 base, in that order; junction bases with no gene match: 6. CDR3 length equals 14 residues. Germline CDR1 and CDR2: SGHRS and YFSETQ. The CDR3 DNA reads as TGCGCCAGCAACAGCGGGAACACCCAAGAGACCCAGTACTTC. Its translation is CASNSGNTQETQYF.

CDR3 sequence reads: CASSIDRYAEAFF. In DNA, the CDR3 is TGTGCCAGCAGCATAGACAGGTACGCTGAAGCTTTCTTT. The genes are TRBV7-2 and TRBJ1-1; possibly TRBD1 for D (6 bases). The V and J ends lost 5 bases and 6 bases respectively, with 13 bases between them. The germline gives CDR1 SGHTA, CDR2 FQGNSA. The CDR3 sequence is 13 residues long.

V and J are TRBV2 and TRBJ2-2, with D perhaps matching TRBD1 (6 bases). This CDR3 has 15 amino acids. Between the trimmed V and J ends, which lost 6 bases and 9 bases, there was a span of 20 bases. Germline V gives CDR1 SNHLY, CDR2 FYNNEI. The CDR3 nucleotides read TGTGCCAGCAGCCTACAGGGTCACGGAGGAAGGGAGCTGTTTTTT. It codes for CASSLQGHGGRELFF.

This chain joins TRBV12-5 and TRBJ2-1; perhaps TRBD2 as D (5 bases). V was cut by 6 bases and J by 8 bases, with 11 bases left in between. Germline V gene lookup returns CDR1 LGHNT and CDR2 FRNRAP. CDR3 length: 12 residues. CDR3 residues: CASGPSLDEQFF. The CDR3 DNA reads TGTGCTAGTGGACCTAGCCTGGATGAGCAGTTCTTC.

The chain carries TRBV27 and TRBJ2-7, with unresolved D. V lost 5 bases and J 3 bases, leaving 14 bases between the germline ends. CDR1 and CDR2 from the germline V gene are MNHEY and SMNVEV (reference sequence). This CDR3 spans 14 amino acids. In DNA, the CDR3 is TGTGCCAGCAGTCCCACTCGGATACTCTACGAGCAGTACTTC. Its translation: CASSPTRILYEQYF.

The V gene is TRBV6-5, the J gene TRBJ1-2, with 7 bases identical to TRBD1. Germline V gene sequence: CDR1 MNHEY, CDR2 SVGAGI. The CDR3 runs 14 residues. Trimming cost V 6 bases and J 0 bases; bases outside gene matches: 4. The CDR3 DNA reads TGTGCCAGCAGCCTGGGACAGCCTAACTATGGCTACACCTTC. It specifies CASSLGQPNYGYTF.

CDR3 region: CASSSSLGTHERHF. CDR3 sequence (DNA): TGTGCCAGCAGTTCGAGCTTAGGGACACACGAGAGGCATTTT. V gene TRBV28 combines with J gene TRBJ1-5; TRBD1 is a possible D gene (6 bases). V was pared by 4 bases and J by 15 bases, with 22 bases between. Germline loops: CDR1 MDHEN, CDR2 SYDVKM. This CDR3 has 14 amino acids.

This rearrangement joins TRBV2 to TRBJ2-3; D is perhaps TRBD1 or TRBD2 (5 bases each). The CDR3 length is 12 residues. Germline V gene sequence: CDR1 SNHLY, CDR2 FYNNEI. The V end was cut by 7 bases, the J end by 2 bases, with 7 bases between. The CDR3 DNA sequence: TGTGCCAGCACCGGGACCACAGATACGCAGTATTTT. Encoded protein: CASTGTTDTQYF.

The chain links TRBV5-1 to TRBJ2-3, with D possibly matching TRBD2 (6 bases). V dropped 1 base and J dropped 0 bases, with 15 bases sitting between them. This CDR3 contains 17 residues. In germline, CDR1 is SGHRS, CDR2 YFSETQ. The CDR3: CASSLRGSGSSTDTQYF. The CDR3 region has the DNA TGCGCCAGCAGCTTGAGGGGTAGCGGAAGTAGCACAGATACGCAGTATTTT.

This rearrangement joins TRBV6-4 to TRBJ2-1; 7 bases fit TRBD1. With V trimmed by 5 bases and J by 9 bases, 7 bases remained unmatched. CDR3 length: 13 residues. The germline gives CDR1 MRHNA, CDR2 SNTAGT. The CDR3 reads CASSRDRAGEQFF. CDR3 in DNA: TGTGCCAGCAGTCGAGACAGGGCGGGTGAGCAGTTCTTC.

CDR3 DNA sequence: TGCGCCAGCAGCTTGGATTTTCGGACTCCAGGAGGCATTCAGTACTTC. Its translation: CASSLDFRTPGGIQYF. The chain employs TRBV5-1 and TRBJ2-4; tentatively, D is TRBD2 (5 bases). V was cut by 0 bases and J by 9 bases, with 19 bases left in between. Germline CDR1 SGHRS, CDR2 YFSETQ. The CDR3 has 16 amino acids.

The chain has TRBV27 and TRBJ2-5; 9 positions match TRBD1. CDR1 is MNHEY and CDR2 is SMNVEV in the germline V gene (reference sequence). The CDR3 length is 14 residues. V gave up 5 bases and J gave up 2 bases; unmatched junction bases: 3. CDR3 DNA: TGTGCCAGCAGTCCAGGGACAGGGCAAGAGACCCAGTACTTC. Translation gives CASSPGTGQETQYF.

J is TRBJ2-1 and V is TRBV10-3, with 7 nucleotides matching TRBD2. Germline V gene lookup returns CDR1 ENHRY and CDR2 SYGVKD. With V trimmed by 4 bases and J by 4 bases, 4 bases remained unmatched. The CDR3 contains 14 residues. CDR3 amino acids: CAISAPGGYNEQFF. The CDR3 nucleotides are TGTGCCATCAGTGCCCCGGGAGGATACAATGAGCAGTTCTTC.

V and J are TRBV5-1 and TRBJ2-7, with D possibly TRBD2 on 6 matching bases. V shed 5 bases and J shed 2 bases, with 17 bases lying between them. Germline CDR1 reads SGHRS; CDR2 reads YFSETQ. The CDR3 spans 15 residues. CDR3 sequence (DNA): TGCGCCAGCAGAAATCCGGGAGAGGGGACCTACGAGCAGTACTTC. It translates to CASRNPGEGTYEQYF. The full variable domain, in which reference TRBV5-1 and TRBJ2-7 provide the parts outside the CDR3, is KAGVTQTPRYLIKTRGQQVTLSCSPISGHRSVSWYQQTPGQGLQFLFEYFSETQRNKGNFPGRFSGRQFSNSRSEMNVSTLELGDSALYLCASRNPGEGTYEQYFGPGTRLTVT.

This clone occurred once. V is TRBV18 and J is TRBJ2-1; D tentatively fits TRBD1 or TRBD2 (5 bases each). The CDR3 contains 15 residues. Per germline, CDR1 KGHSH and CDR2 LQKENI. Trimming left V 1 base short and J 7 bases short, with 14 bases between. CDR3 loop: CASSPLGVGANEQFF. CDR3 bases: TGTGCCAGCTCACCACTGGGGGTAGGAGCGAATGAGCAGTTCTTC.

CDR3: CASSAREANYGYTF. CDR3 DNA: TGTGCCAGCAGCGCAAGGGAGGCCAACTATGGCTACACCTTC. This chain links TRBV11-2 with TRBJ1-2; D is unresolved. CDR3 length equals 14 residues. Per germline, CDR1 SGHAT and CDR2 FQNNGV. The germline V and J ends were trimmed by 5 bases and 2 bases, with 12 bases remaining between them.